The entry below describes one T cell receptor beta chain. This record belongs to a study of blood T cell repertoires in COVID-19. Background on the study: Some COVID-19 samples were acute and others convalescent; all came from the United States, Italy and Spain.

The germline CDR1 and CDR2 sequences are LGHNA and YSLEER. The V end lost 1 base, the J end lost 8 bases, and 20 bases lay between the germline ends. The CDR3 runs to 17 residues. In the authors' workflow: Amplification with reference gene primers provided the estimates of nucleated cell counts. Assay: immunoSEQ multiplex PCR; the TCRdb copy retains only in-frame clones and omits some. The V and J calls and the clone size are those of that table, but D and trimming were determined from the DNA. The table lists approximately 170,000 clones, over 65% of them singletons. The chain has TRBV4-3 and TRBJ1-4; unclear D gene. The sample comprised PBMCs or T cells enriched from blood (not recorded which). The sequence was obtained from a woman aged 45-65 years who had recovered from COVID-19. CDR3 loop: CASSQAFSRILPEKLFF. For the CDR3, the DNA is TGCGCCAGCAGCCAAGCTTTTTCACGGATACTACCAGAAAAACTGTTTTTT.